What follows are 24 T cell receptor beta chains derived from one specimen sequenced in a study of Graves' ophthalmopathy and Graves' hyperthyroidism listed by TCRdb under 2018. Reads for this sample came from an Illumina HiSeq 2000. For repertoire sequencing, the TCR beta CDR3 regions were amplified from RNA transcripts. The first round of RT-PCR was done with HTBI primers and the Qiagen OneStep RT-PCR kit, and was followed by a second round of multiplex PCR, then size selection and purification. TCRdb applied fastp at Q25 and MiXCR to the public reads, then kept only in-frame beta chains. Rows with one shared CDR3 protein collapse into an entry with the most common genes and DNA. This sample gives 650,000 to 900,000 distinct CDR3 sequences in total; roughly 41% of them show up just once. The top ten clones comprise 35% to 55% of the sample. What was sequenced was peripheral blood. These receptors were collected from an adult man with Graves' ophthalmopathy.

There are many counts of this clonotype. V gene TRBV2 combines with J gene TRBJ2-7; D possibly corresponds to TRBD2 (5 bases). The V gene's germline CDR1 is SNHLY and CDR2 FYNNEI. The CDR3 has 14 residues. V lost 5 bases to trimming and J lost 6 bases, with 17 bases between them. CDR3 region: CASSYAGRWSEQYF. DNA for the CDR3: TGTGCCAGCAGTTACGCGGGCCGGTGGAGCGAGCAGTACTTC.

This clonotype was seen many times. This chain connects TRBV29-1 to TRBJ1-4, with a possible D match to TRBD1 (6 bases). The CDR3 is 13 residues long. CDR1 and CDR2 (germline): SQVTM, ANQGSEA. With 5 bases removed from V and 7 bases from J, the gap between germline ends came to 14 bases. The CDR3 DNA reads as TGCAGCGTTCAGAGAGGGGGTAGTGAAAAACTGTTTTTT. Translating gives CSVQRGGSEKLFF. The entire variable domain, with the rest obtained from reference TRBV29-1 and TRBJ1-4, is as follows: SAVISQKPSRDICQRGTSLTIQCQVDSQVTMMFWYRQQPGQSLTLIATANQGSEATYESGFVIDKFPISRPNLTFSTLTVSNMSPEDSSIYLCSVQRGGSEKLFFGSGTQLSVL.

This clonotype was picked up a small number of times. This chain connects TRBV12-3 or TRBV12-4 to TRBJ2-5, with 10 bases identical to TRBD2. Unmatched junction bases numbered 7, after V lost 4 bases and J lost 5 bases. The CDR3 contains 15 residues. This chain's CDR3 is CASSSSSGGRETQYF. In DNA, the CDR3 is TGTGCCAGCAGTTCATCTAGCGGGGGTCGGGAGACCCAGTACTTC.

This rearrangement joins TRBV10-1 to TRBJ1-2; possibly TRBD1 for D (6 bases). CDR3 length equals 16 residues. Trimming shortened V by 7 bases and J by 2 bases, and 20 bases separated the two germline ends. Germline CDR1 reads WNHNN; CDR2 reads SYGVQD (reference sequence). The CDR3 DNA reads as TGCGCCAGCACCCGATACAGGGATACAACGAACTATGGCTACACCTTC. It translates to CASTRYRDTTNYGYTF.

J is TRBJ2-1 and V is TRBV29-1, with unresolved D. Germline V lookup: CDR1 SQVTM, CDR2 ANQGSEA. Trimming took off 3 bases at V and 4 bases at J, with 13 bases between the two ends. The CDR3 covers 14 residues. CDR3 region: CSVDVAKSYNEQFF. The DNA of the CDR3 is TGCAGCGTTGACGTAGCAAAGAGTTACAATGAGCAGTTCTTC.

This clonotype was recorded many times. CDR3 residues: CASSSMVGTEAFF. CDR3 sequence (DNA): TGTGCCAGCAGCTCAATGGTGGGCACTGAAGCTTTCTTT. The gene calls are TRBV7-6 and TRBJ1-1; D gene unclear. The CDR3 has 13 residues. V lost 4 bases to trimming and J lost 4 bases, with 10 bases between them. The V gene's germline CDR1 is SGHVS and CDR2 FNYEAQ.

This clonotype occurred a few times. The chain employs TRBV20-1 and TRBJ1-2, with TRBD1 matching 7 bases. Germline assignment: CDR1 DFQATT and CDR2 SNEGSKA (reference sequence). V lost 0 bases and J lost 8; bases outside the gene matches: 6. The CDR3 covers 13 residues. CDR3 nucleotides: TGCAGTGCTAGAGATCCGAACAGGGGAGGCTACACCTTC. Its protein product is CSARDPNRGGYTF.

The chain uses TRBV5-4 and TRBJ1-6, with 12 bases that match TRBD1. The CDR3 runs 17 residues. Germline values: CDR1 SGHNT, CDR2 YYREEE (reference sequence). J gave up 10 bases and V 1 base, and 9 bases lay outside the gene matches. DNA for the CDR3: TGTGCCAGCAGCTTGTGGGGACAGGGGGCGAAGGGGTCACCCCTCCACTTT. The encoded protein is CASSLWGQGAKGSPLHF. Variable domain in full (rest from reference TRBV5-4 and TRBJ1-6): ETGVTQSPTHLIKTRGQQVTLRCSSQSGHNTVSWYQQALGQGPQFIFQYYREEENGRGNFPPRFSGLQFPNYSSELNVNALELDDSALYLCASSLWGQGAKGSPLHFGNGTRLTVT.

The chain links TRBV6-5 to TRBJ2-5; D perhaps matches TRBD1 (6 bases). V gave up 6 bases and J gave up 5 bases, with 16 bases separating them. Germline CDR1 and CDR2: MNHEY and SVGAGI. The CDR3 loop spans 14 amino acids. Here the CDR3 reads CASSRSGQGETQYF. The CDR3 region has the DNA TGTGCCAGCAGCCGGAGTGGGCAGGGGGAGACCCAGTACTTC.

The chain combines TRBV16 with TRBJ1-2; 8 bases are a match to TRBD1. Germline V gene sequence: CDR1 KGHSY, CDR2 FQNENV. The CDR3 is 17 amino acids. V lost 7 bases and J lost 2; bases outside the gene matches: 15. CDR3 nucleotides: TGTGCCAGCACCGACCTCCTAACAACAGGGGGAAACTATGGCTACACCTTC. Its translation is CASTDLLTTGGNYGYTF.

In its sample, this clonotype was seen many times. The chain employs TRBV15 and TRBJ1-6; 7 bases map to TRBD1. Germline CDR1 LNHNV, CDR2 YYDKDF (reference sequence). The length of the CDR3 is 17 residues. J lost 4 bases, V lost 1 base, and 7 bases had no gene match. CDR3: CATSRAKMTGYNSPLHF. CDR3 in DNA: TGTGCCACCAGCAGAGCGAAAATGACAGGGTATAATTCACCCCTCCACTTT.

The chain is built from TRBV9 and TRBJ2-5, with 8 bases aligning to TRBD2. Near its end, the DNA agrees better with TRBJ2-1, so the J call may be wrong. Germline-derived CDR1 and CDR2 are SGDLS and YYNGEE. The CDR3 loop spans 12 amino acids. CDR3 sequence: CASSPGGDEQFF. CDR3 sequence (DNA): TGTGCCAGCAGCCCGGGGGGGGATGAGCAGTTCTTC.

This clonotype was seen ten or more times. This chain joins TRBV10-3 and TRBJ1-4; 11 bases fit TRBD1. The CDR3 is 15 residues long. Germline loops: CDR1 ENHRY, CDR2 SYGVKD. With V trimmed by 10 bases and J by 7 bases, 11 bases remained unmatched. For the CDR3, the DNA is TGTGCCAGCTCAACTCGGACAGGGGGCGTTGAAAAACTGTTTTTT. Translating it yields CASSTRTGGVEKLFF.

The sample holds many counts of this clonotype. The chain carries TRBV9 and TRBJ1-6, with D hard to call. The CDR3 has 14 residues. With 1 base removed from V and 6 bases from J, the gap between germline ends came to 8 bases. Germline values: CDR1 SGDLS, CDR2 YYNGEE. As DNA, the CDR3 is TGTGCCAGCAGCGTATCCGGTTTTAATTCACCCCTCCACTTT. Protein sequence: CASSVSGFNSPLHF.

The CDR3: CSATLGTSLGETQYF. The CDR3 region has the DNA TGCAGTGCTACCTTAGGGACTAGCTTGGGGGAGACCCAGTACTTC. V gene TRBV20-1 combines with J gene TRBJ2-5; TRBD2 matches at 9 bases. This CDR3 has 15 amino acids. Germline trimming cut 4 bases from V and 5 bases from J; bases unmatched to any gene: 11. Germline CDR1 is DFQATT and CDR2 is SNEGSKA (reference sequence).

The chain is built from TRBV29-1 and TRBJ1-2; 9 bases map to TRBD1. The length of the CDR3 is 12 residues. Germline V CDR1 and CDR2: SQVTM, ANQGSEA. V trimming: 7 bases; J trimming: 2 bases; junction bases outside the gene matches: 2. CDR3 coding DNA: TGCAGCGGACAGGGGGGGAACTATGGCTACACCTTC. It encodes CSGQGGNYGYTF. Using reference TRBV29-1 and TRBJ1-2 for the parts outside the CDR3, the full variable domain is SAVISQKPSRDICQRGTSLTIQCQVDSQVTMMFWYRQQPGQSLTLIATANQGSEATYESGFVIDKFPISRPNLTFSTLTVSNMSPEDSSIYLCSGQGGNYGYTFGSGTRLTVV.

J is TRBJ1-5 and V is TRBV5-8, with D possibly being TRBD1 (5 bases). The CDR3 spans 15 residues. Trimming pared 2 bases from V and 4 bases from J, leaving 13 bases between. Germline V lookup: CDR1 SGHTS, CDR2 YDEGEE. CDR3 sequence reads: CASSFRQGQNQPQHF. DNA for the CDR3: TGTGCCAGCAGCTTTAGGCAGGGTCAAAATCAGCCCCAGCATTTT.

The table lists this clonotype with many counts. The junction does not match germline at one end; this may be a read error. The chain uses TRBV7-7 and TRBJ2-3, with D possibly matching TRBD1 (6 bases). The CDR3 covers 14 residues. The germline V gene has CDR1 SSHAT and CDR2 FNYEAQ (reference sequence). The chain's CDR3 is CASSLVGTGDTQYF. The CDR3 nucleotides read TGTGCTAGCAGCTTAGTGGGCACAGGGGATACGCAGTATTTT. Drawing the rest from reference TRBV7-7 and TRBJ2-3, the complete variable domain is GAGVSQSPRYKVTKRGQDVTLRCDPISSHATLYWYQQALGQGPEFLTYFNYEAQPDKSGLPSDRFSAERPEGSISTLTIQRTEQRDSAMYRCASSLVGTGDTQYFGPGTRLTVL.

V usage is TRBV7-9 and J usage is TRBJ1-1; D remains ambiguous. Germline values: CDR1 SEHNR, CDR2 FQNEAQ (reference sequence). Trimming removed 1 base at V and 8 bases at J, with 11 bases between. CDR3 length: 13 residues. Written as DNA, the CDR3 is TGTGCCAGCAGCTTAGAGGTCAGTGGGGAAGCTTTCTTT. This translates into CASSLEVSGEAFF.

The table lists this clonotype with many counts. This rearrangement joins TRBV29-1 to TRBJ2-7, with D perhaps matching TRBD2 (6 bases). With 6 bases removed from V and 6 bases from J, the gap between germline ends came to 15 bases. Germline-derived CDR1 and CDR2 are SQVTM and ANQGSEA. CDR3 length equals 12 residues. The CDR3 spells CSVAGTSLEQYF. The CDR3 DNA is TGCAGCGTGGCCGGGACTTCTCTCGAGCAGTACTTC.

The rearrangement uses TRBV7-2 and TRBJ2-7; 7 nucleotides align to TRBD1. J lost 2 bases, V lost 5 bases, and 6 bases had no gene match. Germline V lookup: CDR1 SGHTA, CDR2 FQGNSA. This CDR3 has 14 residues. DNA for the CDR3: TGTGCCAGCAGCCAAGGACAGGCTACCTACGAGCAGTACTTC. Residues: CASSQGQATYEQYF.

The rearrangement links TRBV6-1 to TRBJ1-5; 9 nucleotides line up with TRBD1. This CDR3 contains 14 residues. Unmatched junction bases numbered 4, after V lost 6 bases and J lost 4 bases. The V gene's germline CDR1 is MNHNS and CDR2 SASEGT. The CDR3 is CASRAGQGNQPQHF. The CDR3 bases are TGTGCCAGCAGAGCGGGACAGGGTAATCAGCCCCAGCATTTT.

This clonotype came up a few times. CDR3 in DNA: TGTGCCAGCAGCCAGGGTGCAGGGGGTTGTGAAAAACTGTTTTTT. Encoded protein: CASSQGAGGCEKLFF. The chain carries TRBV14 and TRBJ1-4; 7 nucleotides match TRBD1. The CDR3 has 15 amino acids. From germline, CDR1 is SGHDN and CDR2 FVKESK. The V and J ends lost 3 bases and 7 bases, in that order; junction bases with no gene match: 8.

The rearrangement joins TRBV9 to TRBJ1-4, with a weak D call TRBD1 (6 bases). V was shortened by 3 bases and J by 8 bases, with 14 bases between the two germline ends. Germline CDR1 reads SGDLS; CDR2 reads YYNGEE. This CDR3 contains 14 residues. Here the CDR3 reads CASSEGGQGEKLFF. CDR3 nucleotide sequence: TGTGCCAGCAGCGAGGGGGGGCAGGGGGAAAAACTGTTTTTT.